This T cell receptor beta chain stems from a study of cytomegalovirus exposure and HLA in healthy donors. Looked up from germline, CDR1 is LNHNV and CDR2 is YYDKDF (reference sequence). J gave up 9 bases and V 0 bases, and 4 bases lay outside the gene matches. This CDR3 contains 15 residues. For this clone: The antigen remains unidentified.

The PCR had 60 Vbeta and 13 Jbeta primers. Only in-frame clones appear in the TCRdb table, and some are missing; sequencing was by immunoSEQ multiplex PCR. This sample's clone table lists approximately 150,000 clones. Study-wide results and limits: The authors judged a highly shared variant cluster likely a sequencing artifact. A link between a missense DCLRE1C variant and TCR beta V- and J-gene trimming emerged from a later analysis. 16,951 TCR beta sequences were associated with HLA alleles at 0.05 false discovery rate in a later analysis. Researchers counted some 150 TCR beta chains as cytomegalovirus-associated.

Source material: PBMCs. The sequence was obtained from a woman in her 50s in good health and CMV-seronegative. V gene TRBV15 combines with J gene TRBJ2-7; TRBD2 matches at 14 bases. CDR3 in amino acids: CATSREGTSGSVQYF. Written as DNA, the CDR3 is TGTGCCACCAGCAGAGAGGGGACTAGCGGGAGTGTGCAGTACTTC.